The 32 T cell receptor beta chains reported below all come from one sample, sequenced in a study of blood T cell repertoires in COVID-19. Generated by immunoSEQ multiplex PCR, the TCRdb table keeps only in-frame clones and is missing some. In the table there are about 130,000 clones, approximately 80% of which are singletons. The sample taken for sequencing was PBMCs or T cells enriched from blood (not recorded which). Receptor source: a man aged 50 or older who had recovered from COVID-19.

This clone appeared a few times. CDR3 in DNA: TGTGCCAGCAGCTTGGAGAGGACGGGATATAATTCACCCCTCCACTTT. Protein product: CASSLERTGYNSPLHF. This chain uses TRBV5-4 with TRBJ1-6; D gene ambiguous. The CDR3 has 16 amino acids. Germline V lookup: CDR1 SGHNT, CDR2 YYREEE (reference sequence). Trimming took off 0 bases at V and 4 bases at J, with 11 bases between the two ends.

The chain has TRBV9 and TRBJ2-2; no clear D. This CDR3 spans 14 amino acids. Trimming left V 1 base short and J 0 bases short, with 4 bases between. Germline CDR1 SGDLS, CDR2 YYNGEE. The CDR3 loop reads CASSVQSNTGELFF. In DNA, the CDR3 is TGTGCCAGCAGCGTACAGTCGAACACCGGGGAGCTGTTTTTT.

V is TRBV5-1 and J is TRBJ1-2; perhaps TRBD1 as D (6 bases). V was cut by 0 bases and J by 3 bases, with 6 bases left in between. This CDR3 comprises 13 residues. Germline CDR1 and CDR2: SGHRS and YFSETQ. CDR3 in amino acids: CASSLGTDYGYTF. CDR3 nucleotide sequence: TGCGCCAGCAGCTTGGGGACAGACTATGGCTACACCTTC. The full variable domain, its missing parts supplied by reference TRBV5-1 and TRBJ1-2, is KAGVTQTPRYLIKTRGQQVTLSCSPISGHRSVSWYQQTPGQGLQFLFEYFSETQRNKGNFPGRFSGRQFSNSRSEMNVSTLELGDSALYLCASSLGTDYGYTFGSGTRLTVV.

This clone has a single count. The CDR3 loop reads CASSPGGAYNEQFF. The CDR3 nucleotides read TGTGCCAGCTCACCAGGGGGCGCCTACAATGAGCAGTTCTTC. V and J are TRBV18 and TRBJ2-1, with a possible D match to TRBD1 (6 bases). CDR1 KGHSH and CDR2 LQKENI come from the germline V gene. This CDR3 region has 14 residues. Deletions cut 2 bases from V and 2 bases from J, with 7 bases between.

This clone was counted a few times. The chain carries TRBV30 and TRBJ1-2, with D unresolved. Germline V CDR1 and CDR2: GTSNPN, SVGIG (reference sequence). There are 12 residues in the CDR3. With 7 bases removed from V and 4 bases from J, the gap between germline ends came to 13 bases. The CDR3 nucleotides are TGTGCCTACGACACCAAGGTCTATGGCTACACCTTC. Residues: CAYDTKVYGYTF.

The rearrangement uses TRBV10-3 and TRBJ1-5, with 8 bases aligning to TRBD1. This CDR3 region has 13 residues. Germline CDR1 ENHRY, CDR2 SYGVKD. The trim removed 6 bases at V and 5 bases at J, leaving 3 bases unmatched. The CDR3 DNA follows: TGTGCCATCAGAGACAGGGGAGATCAGCCCCAGCATTTT. As protein: CAIRDRGDQPQHF.

This sequence joins TRBV4-3 and TRBJ1-5; D may be TRBD1 (6 bases). This CDR3 has 14 residues. Deletions cut 3 bases from V and 3 bases from J, with 9 bases between. The germline gives CDR1 LGHNA, CDR2 YSLEER. The CDR3 sequence is CASSQDRLNQPQHF. The CDR3 coding sequence is TGCGCCAGCAGCCAGGACAGACTCAATCAGCCCCAGCATTTT.

The gene calls are TRBV6-5 and TRBJ2-6; TRBD1 aligns across 7 bases. CDR1 and CDR2 (germline): MNHEY, SVGAGI. After removal of 11 bases from V and 0 bases from J, the junction contained 7 bases not matched to a gene. This CDR3 is built from 15 residues. CDR3 region: CALGTADSGANVLTF. Written as DNA, the CDR3 is TGTGCCCTAGGGACAGCAGACTCTGGGGCCAACGTCCTGACTTTC.

The chain joins TRBV18 to TRBJ1-6; possibly TRBD1 for D (6 bases). The CDR3 consists of 14 residues. The ends were cut back, 3 bases at V and 6 bases at J, with 9 bases in the middle. The germline CDR1 and CDR2 sequences are KGHSH and LQKENI. In DNA, the CDR3 is TGTGCCAGCTCACCCCGGGGGGCTAATTCACCCCTCCACTTT. It is translated as CASSPRGANSPLHF.

The chain links TRBV19 to TRBJ1-2, with 8 bases that match TRBD1. This CDR3 contains 12 residues. V shed 6 bases, J shed 8 bases, and the junction held 5 bases outside the gene matches. Germline CDR1 and CDR2: LNHDA and SQIVND (reference sequence). The CDR3, as DNA: TGTGCCAGTAGAGACAGGGGCAAAGGCTACACCTTC. It translates to CASRDRGKGYTF.

This sequence joins TRBV7-2 and TRBJ2-5, with TRBD2 matching 9 bases. V shed 0 bases, J shed 4 bases, and the junction held 3 bases outside the gene matches. Germline CDR1 SGHTA, CDR2 FQGNSA. The CDR3 length is 15 residues. This chain's CDR3 is CASSLASGGVETQYF. The CDR3 DNA follows: TGTGCCAGCAGCTTAGCTAGCGGGGGTGTAGAGACCCAGTACTTC.

This clone is a singleton in its sample. The chain employs TRBV28 and TRBJ1-2, with D perhaps matching TRBD1 (6 bases). CDR1 MDHEN and CDR2 SYDVKM come from the germline V gene. The CDR3 consists of 15 residues. The V end lost 6 bases, the J end lost 4 bases, and 18 bases lay between the germline ends. CDR3 nucleotides: TGTGCCAGCAGCGCCGGGACAATTGGAAGCTATGGCTACACCTTC. Residues: CASSAGTIGSYGYTF.

V gene TRBV28 combines with J gene TRBJ1-5; TRBD1 matches 7 bases. The germline V gene encodes CDR1 MDHEN and CDR2 SYDVKM. Unmatched junction bases numbered 10, after V lost 7 bases and J lost 1 base. The CDR3 totals 16 residues. The CDR3 region is CASTSPRDSSNQPQHF. CDR3 nucleotide sequence: TGTGCCAGCACCTCACCCCGGGACAGCAGCAATCAGCCCCAGCATTTT.

V usage is TRBV3-1 (or the pseudogene TRBV3-2) and J usage is TRBJ1-1, with D hard to call. The CDR3 has 13 amino acids. Germline assignment: CDR1 LGHDT and CDR2 YNNKEL (reference sequence). Trimming cost V 2 bases and J 3 bases, with 7 bases left between them. As DNA, the CDR3 is TGTGCCAGCAGCCAACGGGTGGACACTGAAGCTTTCTTT. Its translation is CASSQRVDTEAFF.

The rearrangement links TRBV7-9 to TRBJ2-7; 7 nucleotides line up with TRBD1. J gave up 5 bases and V 5 bases, and 6 bases lay outside the gene matches. Looked up from germline, CDR1 is SEHNR and CDR2 is FQNEAQ (reference sequence). The CDR3 extends over 13 amino acids. CDR3 residues: CASSNYGTDEQYF. The CDR3 DNA sequence: TGTGCCAGCAGCAATTACGGGACAGACGAGCAGTACTTC. The entire variable domain, with the rest obtained from reference TRBV7-9 and TRBJ2-7, is as follows: DTGVSQNPRHKITKRGQNVTFRCDPISEHNRLYWYRQTLGQGPEFLTYFQNEAQLEKSRLLSDRFSAERPKGSFSTLEIQRTEQGDSAMYLCASSNYGTDEQYFGPGTRLTVT.

The chain links TRBV11-1 to TRBJ2-7; D may be TRBD1 (6 bases). The V and J ends lost 6 bases and 3 bases respectively, with 15 bases between them. CDR3 size: 14 residues. Germline V gives CDR1 SGHAT, CDR2 FQDESV (reference sequence). CDR3 sequence reads: CASRKQGSGYEQYF. In DNA, the CDR3 is TGTGCCAGCAGAAAACAGGGTTCGGGCTACGAGCAGTACTTC.

The rearrangement links TRBV2 to TRBJ1-1; D remains ambiguous. The CDR3 runs to 12 residues. Trimming shortened V by 4 bases and J by 4 bases, and 7 bases separated the two germline ends. Looked up from germline, CDR1 is SNHLY and CDR2 is FYNNEI. CDR3 sequence: CASSGSFTEAFF. The CDR3 DNA follows: TGTGCCAGCAGTGGGAGTTTCACTGAAGCTTTCTTT.

This clone was picked up one time. V usage is TRBV10-2 and J usage is TRBJ1-6, with TRBD1 identical over 10 bases. Germline lookup yields CDR1 WSHSY and CDR2 SAAADI. This CDR3 spans 14 amino acids. The ends lost 8 bases at V and 6 bases at J; junction bases unmatched: 4. The CDR3 is CASDGTGVNSPLHF. The CDR3 nucleotides read TGCGCCAGCGACGGGACAGGGGTTAATTCACCCCTCCACTTT.

The chain joins TRBV19 to TRBJ2-2; D unclear. There are 14 residues in the CDR3. In germline, CDR1 is LNHDA, CDR2 SQIVND (reference sequence). V dropped 3 bases and J dropped 1 base, with 6 bases sitting between them. The CDR3 here is CASSILGNTGELFF. Here the CDR3 DNA reads TGTGCCAGTAGTATTCTAGGGAACACCGGGGAGCTGTTTTTT.

The V call is TRBV18, the J call TRBJ1-1, with TRBD1 matching 10 bases. This CDR3 contains 18 residues. J lost 6 bases, V lost 3 bases, and 16 bases had no gene match. The germline gives CDR1 KGHSH, CDR2 LQKENI. As DNA, the CDR3 is TGTGCCAGCTCACCCCCGGACAGGGGGGACAGGAAAACCCCTGAAGCTTTCTTT. Its protein is CASSPPDRGDRKTPEAFF.

The rearrangement joins TRBV4-1 to TRBJ1-2, with 7 bases fitting TRBD1. V dropped 1 base and J dropped 1; count of bases not matched to a gene: 3. The CDR3 extends over 15 amino acids. Germline loops: CDR1 MGHRA, CDR2 YSYEKL. The CDR3 DNA follows: TGCGCCAGCAGCCAAGTACAGGGGTTTAACTATGGCTACACCTTC. The encoded protein is CASSQVQGFNYGYTF.

The chain employs TRBV14 and TRBJ1-1, with D tentatively TRBD1 (6 bases). Trimming removed 2 bases at V and 0 bases at J, with 10 bases between. The CDR3 has 15 residues. Germline lookup yields CDR1 SGHDN and CDR2 FVKESK. The CDR3 sequence: CASSQQGWLNTEAFF. The CDR3 bases are TGTGCCAGCAGCCAACAGGGGTGGTTGAACACTGAAGCTTTCTTT.

This clone was counted a single time. The V and J genes are TRBV27 and TRBJ1-1; D not certain. V was pared by 6 bases and J by 1 base, with 12 bases between. From germline, CDR1 is MNHEY and CDR2 SMNVEV (reference sequence). The CDR3 runs to 14 residues. The CDR3 nucleotides read TGTGCCAGCAGCAAAAATCAGGAGAACACTGAAGCTTTCTTT. Residues: CASSKNQENTEAFF.

The chain couples TRBV7-2 to TRBJ2-2, with D unclear. There are 16 residues in the CDR3. CDR1 is SGHTA, CDR2 FQGNSA, per germline. The germline V and J ends were trimmed by 5 bases and 6 bases, with 19 bases remaining between them. The CDR3 DNA reads TGTGCCAGCAGCGCCCTCCCTACAGACCGCGCCGGGGAGCTGTTTTTT. Translation: CASSALPTDRAGELFF.

The chain links TRBV4-3 to TRBJ2-7; TRBD1 might be the D (6 bases). Germline V CDR1 and CDR2: LGHNA, YSLEER. The CDR3 totals 13 residues. V shed 4 bases and J shed 3 bases, with 10 bases lying between them. Here the CDR3 DNA reads TGCGCCAGCAGCCTCGTACAGGGCTACGAGCAGTACTTC. Translation gives CASSLVQGYEQYF.

This clone was counted between two and nine times. This chain connects TRBV5-1 to TRBJ2-1; TRBD2 agrees at 9 bases. The J segment lost 5 bases and the V segment lost 4 bases, leaving 7 bases of the junction unmatched. Germline CDR1 reads SGHRS; CDR2 reads YFSETQ. This CDR3 is built from 15 residues. CDR3 DNA sequence: TGCGCCAGCAGCCTCGGGACTAGCAGACACAATGAGCAGTTCTTC. The encoded protein is CASSLGTSRHNEQFF.

The chain uses TRBV6-5 and TRBJ1-3; D is uncertain. Germline CDR1 reads MNHEY; CDR2 reads SVGAGI. The CDR3 length is 15 residues. Trimming left V 0 bases short and J 2 bases short, with 8 bases between. CDR3 bases: TGTGCCAGCAGTTACTCGAGGGTAACTGGAAACACCATATATTTT. It translates to CASSYSRVTGNTIYF.

The rearrangement links TRBV6-5 to TRBJ2-3; D unresolved. Trimming cost V 0 bases and J 3 bases, with 13 bases left between them. This CDR3 has 16 amino acids. CDR1 is MNHEY and CDR2 is SVGAGI in the germline V gene. CDR3 DNA: TGTGCCAGCAGTTACTCTTGGAGCCCCCTTACAGATACGCAGTATTTT. It codes for CASSYSWSPLTDTQYF.

The chain links TRBV9 to TRBJ1-1; maybe TRBD1 (5 bases). Per germline, CDR1 SGDLS and CDR2 YYNGEE. This CDR3 comprises 15 residues. Trimming took 0 bases from V and 1 from J, leaving 10 bases between them. The CDR3 DNA reads TGTGCCAGCAGCGTAGACGGGGGTGGGAACACTGAAGCTTTCTTT. Translated: CASSVDGGGNTEAFF.

V gene TRBV27 combines with J gene TRBJ1-3; possibly TRBD1 for D (5 bases). Germline CDR1 is MNHEY and CDR2 is SMNVEV (reference sequence). CDR3 length equals 15 residues. With 5 bases removed from V and 1 base from J, the gap between germline ends came to 12 bases. The CDR3 reads CASSSGGASGNTIYF. In DNA, the CDR3 is TGTGCCAGCAGTAGTGGAGGGGCTTCTGGAAACACCATATATTTT.

The J gene is TRBJ2-3, the V gene TRBV9, with TRBD2 identical over 9 bases. Germline V gene lookup returns CDR1 SGDLS and CDR2 YYNGEE. J was trimmed by 2 bases and V by 3 bases; bases with no gene match: 4. The length of the CDR3 is 15 residues. The CDR3 is CASSDRGGATDTQYF. CDR3 nucleotides: TGTGCCAGCAGCGACCGCGGGGGGGCCACAGATACGCAGTATTTT.

V and J are TRBV30 and TRBJ1-5; TRBD1 might be the D (6 bases). The V gene lost 1 base and the J gene lost 2 bases, with 9 bases spanning the gap. The length of the CDR3 is 14 residues. Germline assignment: CDR1 GTSNPN and CDR2 SVGIG (reference sequence). The CDR3 here is CAWSGGLGNQPQHF. The CDR3, as DNA: TGTGCCTGGAGTGGGGGGCTAGGCAATCAGCCCCAGCATTTT.